A selection of T cell receptor beta chains follows, all from one sample in a study of breast tumors, draining lymph nodes, adjacent tissues. From the multiplex PCR reads, TCRdb called clonotypes with MiXCR, one entry per CDR3 protein. This sample yields over 200,000 distinct CDR3 sequences, of which about 30% are seen a single time; about 1.4% belongs to the top ten. The specimen was axillary lymph node tissue. These TCRs come from a female donor with breast cancer. Some clones in this sample may be carry-over from other donors' samples. Each CDR3 is given with its conserved first and last residue. A D gene is named only where the DNA matches it firmly. Size is stated for part of the rows, as once, few or many counts, or as a class when the clone is expanded.

D	size	V	J	DNA	CDR3
TRBD1	NA	TRBV7-9	TRBJ2-3	TGTGCCAGCAGCTTAGTAGGGACAGGGGACCCAGCTTTT	CASSLVGTGDPAF
NA	NA	TRBV24-1	TRBJ1-3	TGTGCCACCAGTGATTATTCCCCCGGACACCGGACTGGAAACACCAGATATTTC	CATSDYSPGHRTGNTRYF
NA	NA	TRBV11-2	TRBJ2-4	TGTGCCAGCAGCCTTAGCGGAAACACTCAGTACTTC	CASSLSGNTQYF
TRBD1	NA	TRBV7-2	TRBJ1-2	TGTGCCAGCAGCCTGACAGGGGTGCAGGACTATGGCTACACCTTC	CASSLTGVQDYGYTF
NA	many	TRBV27	TRBJ1-6	TGTGCCAGCAGTTTTGGGGGGCGCTTCTATAATTCACCCCTCCACTTT	CASSFGGRFYNSPLHF
TRBD2	many	TRBV4-3	TRBJ2-2	TGCGCCAGCAGCCGCGCGGCGGGAGAGAGAGAGCTGTTTTTT	CASSRAAGERELFF
NA	NA	TRBV18	TRBJ1-2	TGTGCCAGCTCACCACCGGGGAGGGAAGAGGATGGCTACACCTTC	CASSPPGREEDGYTF
NA	many	TRBV29-1	TRBJ1-2	TGCAGCGTTGAAGAGGAGAGCTATGGCTACACCTTC	CSVEEESYGYTF
NA	many	TRBV12-3/TRBV12-4	TRBJ1-3	TGTGCCAGCAGTTTAGCGGCAGACCGTGGAAACACCATATATTTT	CASSLAADRGNTIYF
NA	few	TRBV27	TRBJ2-6	TGTGCCAGCAGCAATCCACTGGCTGGGGCCAACGTCCTGACTTTC	CASSNPLAGANVLTF
TRBD1	once	TRBV11-3	TRBJ1-6	TGTGCCAGCAGCCCGTTCGCGGGACAGGGTTATTCACCCCTCCACTTT	CASSPFAGQGYSPLHF
TRBD1	many	TRBV4-3	TRBJ2-7	TGCGCCAGCAGCCTAAGGGACAGGACCTACGAGCAGTACTTC	CASSLRDRTYEQYF
TRBD1	NA	TRBV11-3	TRBJ1-5	TGTGCCAGCAGCCAACAACAGGGGGGTATTGGCAATCAGCCCCAGCATTTT	CASSQQQGGIGNQPQHF
NA	many	TRBV11-2	TRBJ2-3	TGTGCCAGCAGCTTAGAGTGGGGTGTAGCGGTTAGCACAGATACGCAGTATTTT	CASSLEWGVAVSTDTQYF
NA	few	TRBV20-1	TRBJ2-4	TGCAGTGCCCCAGGGGGCGGGAGGGGGGCAAACATTCAGTACTTC	CSAPGGGRGANIQYF
NA	NA	TRBV20-1	TRBJ1-2	TGCAGTGCTAGAAGGTTTAGGCAGGAAAACTATGGCTACACCTTC	CSARRFRQENYGYTF
NA	many	TRBV19	TRBJ1-5	TGTGCCAGTAGCCCGCGGACGGGTTATAGCAATCAGCCCCAGCATTTT	CASSPRTGYSNQPQHF
NA	many	TRBV20-1	TRBJ2-2	TGCAGTGCTAGAGATCAGTTAAGTGGGGAGAACACCGGGGAGCTGTTTTTT	CSARDQLSGENTGELFF
TRBD1	many	TRBV4-1	TRBJ2-5	TGCGCCAGCAGCGCCCGGACAGGGATCGGCGGAATCCAAGAGACCCAGTACTTC	CASSARTGIGGIQETQYF